This T cell receptor (beta chain) was found in a study of blood T cell repertoires in COVID-19. Study background: The analysed material was cDNA or gDNA that came from T cells, B-cell-depleted T cells, or PBMCs.

Assay: immunoSEQ multiplex PCR; the TCRdb copy retains only in-frame clones and omits some. Of more than 400,000 clones listed, 75% to 90% are singletons. Trimming shortened V by 0 bases and J by 4 bases, and 11 bases separated the two germline ends. CDR1 and CDR2 (germline): SGHVS, FNYEAQ. The CDR3 contains 15 residues. V and J are TRBV7-6 and TRBJ2-3; possibly TRBD2 for D (6 bases). Sequenced input: peripheral blood. This TCR was sampled from a human donor in a cohort sampled during active COVID-19. The CDR3 DNA sequence: TGTGCCAGCAGCTTAGCGGGAGGATTGCCAGATACGCAGTATTTT. Protein sequence: CASSLAGGLPDTQYF.